This is a list of T cell receptor beta chains from one sample in a study of blood T cell repertoires in COVID-19. Sequencing was performed with immunoSEQ multiplex PCR; in TCRdb, only in-frame clones are kept and a portion is missing. The sample includes about 240,000 clones, 86% of them seen just once. Sequencing was performed on peripheral blood. These receptors came from a man aged 80 or over with acute or convalescent COVID-19. The CDR3 runs from the conserved cysteine through the conserved F or W. A D gene is named only where the DNA matches it firmly. Rows may omit the clone size; those that give it use once, few, many or a size class.

V	D	size	J	DNA	CDR3
TRBV3-1/TRBV3-2	.	few	TRBJ1-5	TGTGCCAGCAGCCAAGGTAGGGGGAGTCAGCCCCAGCATTTT	CASSQGRGSQPQHF
TRBV24-1	TRBD2	once	TRBJ2-1	TGTGCCACCAGTGTAGCGGGGGGAAACAATGAGCAGTTCTTC	CATSVAGGNNEQFF
TRBV5-8	.	.	TRBJ1-2	TGTGCCAGCAGCCGGAAACCGGGACTGGCAACTAACTATGGCTACACCTTC	CASSRKPGLATNYGYTF
TRBV19	TRBD2	once	TRBJ2-1	TGTGCCAGTAGCAACAACGGCGGGGGGAGCAATGAGCAGTTCTTC	CASSNNGGGSNEQFF
TRBV14	.	.	TRBJ2-1	TGTGCCAGCAGCCAAGAGTTACAGCTCAATGAGCAGTTCTTC	CASSQELQLNEQFF
TRBV27	.	once	TRBJ1-5	TGTGCCAGCAGTTTATATTCACAGGGTGCTTCCAATCAGCCCCAGCATTTT	CASSLYSQGASNQPQHF
TRBV11-3	.	.	TRBJ2-5	TGTGCCAGCAGCCCCGGACGGACACAAGAGACCCAGTACTTC	CASSPGRTQETQYF
TRBV19	TRBD1	.	TRBJ2-3	TGTGCCAGTAGTACACAGGGGGCCCAGACAGATACGCAGTATTTT	CASSTQGAQTDTQYF
TRBV2	.	.	TRBJ2-3	TGTGCCAGCGGGCCCCCTGGCACAGATACGCAGTATTTT	CASGPPGTDTQYF
TRBV6-5	TRBD1	.	TRBJ2-2	TGTGCCAGCAGTTACGGGACAGACTTGAACACCGGGGAGCTGTTTTTT	CASSYGTDLNTGELFF
TRBV5-1	TRBD2	.	TRBJ2-7	TGCGCCAGCAGCTCCGGACTAGCGGGAGGGCCGATAAACTTC	CASSSGLAGGPINF
TRBV28	.	.	TRBJ2-7	TGTGCCAGCAGTTTGTCCCCCCTCGAGCAGTACTTC	CASSLSPLEQYF
TRBV5-1	.	.	TRBJ1-1	TGCGCCAGCAGCTTGGCAGTGATCCAGAACACTGAAGCTTTCTTT	CASSLAVIQNTEAFF
TRBV2	TRBD1	.	TRBJ1-1	TGTGCCAGCAGGGTAGGAACAGGGGGCACTGAAGCTTTCTTT	CASRVGTGGTEAFF
TRBV6-5	TRBD2	.	TRBJ2-1	TGTGCCAGCAGGTACACTAGCGGGAGGGTCCCCAATGAGCAGTTCTTC	CASRYTSGRVPNEQFF
TRBV28	.	.	TRBJ2-5	TGTGCCAGCAGTAAGCAGGGGATCCAAGAGACCCAGTACTTC	CASSKQGIQETQYF
TRBV5-1	TRBD1	once	TRBJ1-3	TGCGCCAGCAGCTTAACGGGACAGGCCTCTGGAAACACCATATATTTT	CASSLTGQASGNTIYF
TRBV5-1	.	.	TRBJ1-4	TGCGCCAGCAGCACCAGCGCAACTAATGAAAAACTGTTTTTT	CASSTSATNEKLFF
TRBV27	TRBD1	.	TRBJ2-5	TGTGCCAGCAGTCTCTTTGGACAGGGGAGACAAGAGACCCAGTACTTC	CASSLFGQGRQETQYF
TRBV18	TRBD1	.	TRBJ2-5	TGTGCCAGCTCACCGAACAGGGGGGAGACCCAGTACTTC	CASSPNRGETQYF
TRBV28	TRBD1	few	TRBJ1-1	TGTGCCAGCAGTCCCACAGGGGGGAGATTGACTGAAGCTTTCTTT	CASSPTGGRLTEAFF
TRBV7-2	.	.	TRBJ1-2	TGTGCCAGCAGCTTAGCACAGTCTAACTATGGCTACACCTTC	CASSLAQSNYGYTF
TRBV7-2	.	.	TRBJ2-1	TGTGCCAGCAGCCAGGGGAGCAGGGCTCTAAGCTCCTACAATGAGCAGTTCTTC	CASSQGSRALSSYNEQFF
TRBV19	TRBD1	.	TRBJ1-2	TGTGCCAGTAGTATAGCAAACCCGGGACAGAACAATGGCTACACCTTC	CASSIANPGQNNGYTF
TRBV4-1	.	once	TRBJ2-1	TGCGCCAGCAGCCAGGGGGATTTGGGGGCTTACAATGAGCAGTTCTTC	CASSQGDLGAYNEQFF
TRBV7-3	TRBD1	.	TRBJ2-7	TGTGCCAGCAGCGCCGGTGGACAGGGAGGCTACGAGCAGTACTTC	CASSAGGQGGYEQYF
TRBV7-2	.	.	TRBJ2-7	TGTGCCAGCAGCTTAGGCGGGGCCTTAATCTACGAGCAGTACTTC	CASSLGGALIYEQYF
TRBV29-1	TRBD1	few	TRBJ1-1	TGCAGCGTTCAGCGACAGGGGGCGGACACTGAAGCTTTCTTT	CSVQRQGADTEAFF
TRBV7-2	TRBD1	.	TRBJ1-6	TGTGCCAGCAGCCCGGACAGGGGACTTTATAATTCACCCCTCCACTTT	CASSPDRGLYNSPLHF
TRBV14	.	few	TRBJ2-7	TGTGCCAGCAGCCCCTTAGTATCCTACGAGCAGTACTTC	CASSPLVSYEQYF
TRBV27	.	.	TRBJ2-3	TGTGCCAGCAGTTTATCGTGGGCCGTGATGGGCACAGATACGCAGTATTTT	CASSLSWAVMGTDTQYF
TRBV28	.	.	TRBJ1-2	TGTGCCAGCAGTGCCGCCCCCGGGAGCTATGGCTACACCTTC	CASSAAPGSYGYTF
TRBV7-2	TRBD2	.	TRBJ2-3	TGTGCCAGCAGCTTAGCCGGGACTAGCGGATCAGATACGCAGTATTTT	CASSLAGTSGSDTQYF
TRBV2	.	.	TRBJ1-5	TGTGCCAGCAGAACCGGACTGAGCAATCAGCCCCAGCATTTT	CASRTGLSNQPQHF
TRBV4-1	.	.	TRBJ1-5	TGCGCCAGCAGCCAGCCCCGGGATAGCAATCAGCCCCAGCATTTT	CASSQPRDSNQPQHF
TRBV7-2	.	.	TRBJ2-7	TGTGCCAGCAGCTTGGCTTACTCCTACGAGCAGTACTTC	CASSLAYSYEQYF
TRBV6-1	TRBD1	.	TRBJ2-2	TGTGCCAGCAGTGATAGACAGGGTTGGACCGGGGAGCTGTTTTTT	CASSDRQGWTGELFF
TRBV5-1	.	.	TRBJ1-4	TGCGCCAGCAGCTTACAGGCGTCGGGTGAAAAACTGTTTTTT	CASSLQASGEKLFF
TRBV5-1	TRBD2	.	TRBJ2-2	TGCGCCAGCGGCAAGCGGGACGGCACCGGGGAGCTGTTTTTT	CASGKRDGTGELFF
TRBV9	TRBD2	.	TRBJ2-1	TGTGCCAGCAGCGTAGAGGCTAGCGGGGCCTCCAATGAGCAGTTCTTC	CASSVEASGASNEQFF
TRBV18	.	.	TRBJ1-5	TGTGCCAGCTCACGGGCGGGGAGCGGCAATCAGCCCCAGCATTTT	CASSRAGSGNQPQHF
TRBV19	.	.	TRBJ2-7	TGTGCCAGTAGACCCTCCGGGAGCTCCTACGAGCAGTACTTC	CASRPSGSSYEQYF
TRBV19	TRBD1	.	TRBJ1-5	TGTGCCAGTAGTCTACAGGGGCGACAGCCCCAGCATTTT	CASSLQGRQPQHF
TRBV9	TRBD1	.	TRBJ1-4	TGTGCCAGCAGTGATTACCGACAGGGAGGTAATGAAAAACTGTTTTTT	CASSDYRQGGNEKLFF
TRBV5-6	TRBD1	.	TRBJ1-1	TGTGCCAGCAGCTTGCCGGGACAGGGTATGAACACTGAAGCTTTCTTT	CASSLPGQGMNTEAFF
TRBV15	TRBD1	.	TRBJ1-5	TGTGCCACCAGCAGAGATCAGGGGGCCCAGCCCCAGCATTTT	CATSRDQGAQPQHF
TRBV25-1	.	.	TRBJ1-2	TGTGCCAGCAGTGAGCCCGTCGCAGGGGTTTGTGGCTACACCTTC	CASSEPVAGVCGYTF
TRBV28	.	few	TRBJ2-7	TGTGCCAGCAGTTTTCAGGACATCGCTGGCTCCTACGAGCAGTACTTC	CASSFQDIAGSYEQYF
TRBV19	.	.	TRBJ1-5	TGTGCCAGTAGTTTGGGGACCGGGGGGGAGCCCCAGCATTTT	CASSLGTGGEPQHF
TRBV5-1	TRBD1	.	TRBJ1-4	TGCGCCAGCAGCTTGGGTGTGACAGGGTCTAATGAAAAACTGTTTTTT	CASSLGVTGSNEKLFF
TRBV9	.	once	TRBJ1-1	TGTGCCAGCAGCGTAGGACAGCTGAACACTGAAGCTTTCTTT	CASSVGQLNTEAFF
TRBV6-5	TRBD1	.	TRBJ1-1	TGTGCCAGCAGTCCGACAGGGGGTAAAGCTTTCTTT	CASSPTGGKAFF
TRBV20-1	TRBD1	.	TRBJ1-2	TGCAGTTTCCGACAGGGTCATGGCTACACCTTC	CSFRQGHGYTF
TRBV5-1	TRBD1	.	TRBJ1-2	TGCGCCAGCAGCTTGAGGTCAGGGGGTCCTGTGTATGGCTACACCTTC	CASSLRSGGPVYGYTF
TRBV29-1	TRBD1	.	TRBJ2-2	TGCAGCGTCACATCGACAGGGGGAGGACGCACCGGGGAGCTGTTTTTT	CSVTSTGGGRTGELFF